This TCR beta chain came from a study of blood T cell repertoires in COVID-19. Here immunoSEQ multiplex PCR was the method, and the copy in TCRdb shows in-frame clones only, minus some. The sample consists of about 260,000 clones, about 85% of them appearing once. Trimming removed 3 bases from V and 3 bases from J; junction bases left unmatched: 6. CDR3 length: 17 amino acids. CDR1 is WNHNN, CDR2 SYGVQD, per germline (reference sequence). Sequencing was performed on peripheral blood. The genes are TRBV10-1 and TRBJ2-3; 13 positions agree with TRBD2. This clonotype was sampled from a human donor in a cohort sampled during active COVID-19. The CDR3 loop reads CASSDGLAGDWTDTQYF. CDR3 bases: TGCGCCAGCAGTGATGGACTAGCGGGAGACTGGACAGATACGCAGTATTTT.